This TCR beta chain is from a study of beta chain features in type 1 diabetes. The investigators reverse transcribed all of the isolated RNA, so they sequenced expressed TCRB transcripts. About 4 million reads was the average for naive, central memory and regulatory T cell samples. This table comes from immunoSEQ multiplex PCR, and its TCRdb copy is limited to in-frame clones, with some not included. The repertoire includes some 400,000 clones, roughly 16% of them detected once, and about 0.018% sits in the top ten. This clone was counted a few times. What it binds is unknown. This CDR3 contains 15 residues. The V end lost 1 base, the J end lost 2 bases, and 12 bases lay between the germline ends. Germline V lookup: CDR1 MNHNS, CDR2 SASEGT. Study-wide points: Sampled from patients, naive, central memory and Treg TCRB repertoires appeared more similar than those sampled from healthy donors.

A single heparinised draw of roughly 110 mL on average was taken per donor. Sorted populations were all over 95% pure. The specimen was naive CD4+ T cells from blood. This chain links TRBV6-1 with TRBJ2-7; perhaps TRBD2 as D (6 bases). This sequence originates from a woman younger than 30 in good health. The CDR3, as DNA: TGTGCCAGCAGTGAAGTGGGGGACTCTACCTACGAGCAGTACTTC. The encoded protein is CASSEVGDSTYEQYF.